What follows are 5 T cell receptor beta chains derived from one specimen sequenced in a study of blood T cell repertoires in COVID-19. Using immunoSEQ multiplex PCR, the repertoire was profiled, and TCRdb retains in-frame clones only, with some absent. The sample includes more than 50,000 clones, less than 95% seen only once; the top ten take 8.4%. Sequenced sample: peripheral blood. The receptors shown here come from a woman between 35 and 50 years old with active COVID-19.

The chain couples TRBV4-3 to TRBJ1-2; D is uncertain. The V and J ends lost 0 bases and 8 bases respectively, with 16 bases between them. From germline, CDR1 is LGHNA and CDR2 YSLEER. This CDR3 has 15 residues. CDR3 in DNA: TGCGCCAGCAGCCAAGATCTCGACAAGGCCGGCGGCTACACCTTC. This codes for CASSQDLDKAGGYTF.

CDR3 region: CASRLVGAPRGNQPQHF. The CDR3 region has the DNA TGTGCCAGCCGATTGGTGGGGGCTCCCCGAGGCAATCAGCCCCAGCATTTT. The chain joins TRBV28 to TRBJ1-5; tentatively, D is TRBD1 (6 bases). Trimming took 8 bases from V and 2 from J, leaving 22 bases between them. This CDR3 is 17 amino acids long. Germline V CDR1 and CDR2: MDHEN, SYDVKM.

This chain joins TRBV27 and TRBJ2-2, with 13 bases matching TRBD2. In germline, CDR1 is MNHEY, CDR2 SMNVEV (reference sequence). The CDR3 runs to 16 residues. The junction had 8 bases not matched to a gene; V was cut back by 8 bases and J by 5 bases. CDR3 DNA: TGTGCCAGCCGCCGACTAGCGGGGGGCGGGACCGGGGAGCTGTTTTTT. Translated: CASRRLAGGGTGELFF.

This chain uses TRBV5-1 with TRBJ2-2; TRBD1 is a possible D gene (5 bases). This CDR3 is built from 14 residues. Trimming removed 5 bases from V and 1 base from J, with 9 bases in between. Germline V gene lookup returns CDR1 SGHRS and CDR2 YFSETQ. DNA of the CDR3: TGCGCCAGCAGATCCACAGGGAACACCGGGGAGCTGTTTTTT. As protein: CASRSTGNTGELFF.

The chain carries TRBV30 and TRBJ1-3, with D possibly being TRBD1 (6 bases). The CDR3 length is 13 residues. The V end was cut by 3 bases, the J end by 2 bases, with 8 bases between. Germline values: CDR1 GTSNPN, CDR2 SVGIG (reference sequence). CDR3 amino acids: CAWSGGPGNTIYF. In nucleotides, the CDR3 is TGTGCCTGGAGCGGGGGGCCTGGAAACACCATATATTTT.